This TCR beta chain was recorded in a study of blood T cell repertoires in COVID-19. Study context: T cells, B-cell-depleted T cells, or PBMCs supplied cDNA or gDNA.

V gave up 2 bases and J gave up 8 bases, with 15 bases separating them. The CDR3 is 15 amino acids. Germline CDR1 reads SGHVS; CDR2 reads FNYEAQ. Participants came from about 23 US areas, aged about 18 to 95 years. For recovered donors of Cohort 3, there were two negative PCRs, clearance, or symptom resolution. The method was immunoSEQ multiplex PCR; TCRdb's version includes in-frame clones alone and lacks a portion of them. The data show roughly 250,000 clones, over 75% seen once. The J gene is TRBJ1-4, the V gene TRBV7-6, with TRBD1 as a possible D gene (5 bases). The clonotype comes from a woman in her late teens or twenties who had recovered from COVID-19. Source material: PBMCs or T cells enriched from blood (not recorded which). The CDR3 sequence: CASSLSGGVEEKLFF. The CDR3 DNA reads TGTGCCAGCAGCTTATCGGGGGGGGTCGAAGAAAAACTGTTTTTT.